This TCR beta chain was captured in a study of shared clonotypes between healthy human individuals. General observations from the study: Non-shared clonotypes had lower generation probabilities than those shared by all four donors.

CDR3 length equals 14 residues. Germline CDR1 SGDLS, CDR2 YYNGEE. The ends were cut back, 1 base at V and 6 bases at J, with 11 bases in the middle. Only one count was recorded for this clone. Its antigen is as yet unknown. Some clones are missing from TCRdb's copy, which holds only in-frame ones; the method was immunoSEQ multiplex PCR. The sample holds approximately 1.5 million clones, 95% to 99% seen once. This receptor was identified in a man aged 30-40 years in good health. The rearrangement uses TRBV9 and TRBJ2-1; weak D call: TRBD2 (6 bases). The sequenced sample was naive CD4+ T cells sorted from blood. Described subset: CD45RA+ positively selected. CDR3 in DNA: TGTGCCAGCAGCGTATTGGGAGGAGGCAATGAGCAGTTCTTC. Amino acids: CASSVLGGGNEQFF.